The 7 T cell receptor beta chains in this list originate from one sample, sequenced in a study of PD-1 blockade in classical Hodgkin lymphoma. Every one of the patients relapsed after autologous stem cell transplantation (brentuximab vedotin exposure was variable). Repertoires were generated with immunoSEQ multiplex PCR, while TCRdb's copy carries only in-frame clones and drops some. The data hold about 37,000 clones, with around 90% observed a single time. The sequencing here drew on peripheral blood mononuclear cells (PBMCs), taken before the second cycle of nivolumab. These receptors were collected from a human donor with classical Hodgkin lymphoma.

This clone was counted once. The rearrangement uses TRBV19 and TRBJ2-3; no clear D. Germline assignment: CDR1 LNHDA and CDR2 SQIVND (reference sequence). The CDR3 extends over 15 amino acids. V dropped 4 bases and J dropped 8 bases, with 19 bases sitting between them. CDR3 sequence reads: CASSTLAPWLTTQYF. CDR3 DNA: TGTGCCAGTAGTACCTTAGCTCCCTGGTTAACTACGCAGTATTTT.

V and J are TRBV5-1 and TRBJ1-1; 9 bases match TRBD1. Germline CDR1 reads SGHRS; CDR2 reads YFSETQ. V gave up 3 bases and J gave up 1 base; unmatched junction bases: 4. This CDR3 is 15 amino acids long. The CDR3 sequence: CASSSGTGPNTEAFF. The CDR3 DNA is TGCGCCAGCAGCTCTGGGACAGGGCCGAACACTGAAGCTTTCTTT.

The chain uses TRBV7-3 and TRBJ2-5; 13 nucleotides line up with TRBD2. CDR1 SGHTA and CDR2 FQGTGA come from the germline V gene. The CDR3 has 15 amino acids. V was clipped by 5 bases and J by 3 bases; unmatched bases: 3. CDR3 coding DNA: TGTGCCAGCAGCCTCGGACTAGCGGGAGAAGAGACCCAGTACTTC. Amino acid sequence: CASSLGLAGEETQYF.

CDR3 in amino acids: CASSTATATAFF. In nucleotides, the CDR3 is TGTGCCAGCAGCACCGCGACAGCCACAGCTTTCTTT. The rearrangement links TRBV21-1 to TRBJ1-1; the listed D gene, TRBD1, was not tested against the DNA. TRBV21-1 is flagged as a pseudogene. This CDR3 spans 12 amino acids.

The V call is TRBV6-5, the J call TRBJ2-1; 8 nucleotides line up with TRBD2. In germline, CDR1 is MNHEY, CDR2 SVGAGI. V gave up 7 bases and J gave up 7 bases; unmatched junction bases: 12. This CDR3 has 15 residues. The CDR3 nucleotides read TGTGCCAGCAAGACCGGGACTAGAAACCCTAATGAGCAGTTCTTC. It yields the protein CASKTGTRNPNEQFF.

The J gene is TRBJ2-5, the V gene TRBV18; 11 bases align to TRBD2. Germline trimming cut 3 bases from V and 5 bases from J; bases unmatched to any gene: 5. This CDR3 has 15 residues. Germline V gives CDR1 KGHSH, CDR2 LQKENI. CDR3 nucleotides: TGTGCCAGCTCACCTAGCGGGAGGGCCGGCGAGACCCAGTACTTC. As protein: CASSPSGRAGETQYF.

This CDR3 reads CASTSGVTQYF. CDR3 sequence (DNA): TGCGCCAGCACGTCCGGAGTTACGCAGTATTTT. The chain links TRBV5-1 to TRBJ2-3; D not resolved. The V gene's germline CDR1 is SGHRS and CDR2 YFSETQ. The CDR3 is made up of 11 amino acids. V lost 6 bases and J lost 8, with 10 bases in between. Full variable domain (missing parts from reference TRBV5-1 and TRBJ2-3): KAGVTQTPRYLIKTRGQQVTLSCSPISGHRSVSWYQQTPGQGLQFLFEYFSETQRNKGNFPGRFSGRQFSNSRSEMNVSTLELGDSALYLCASTSGVTQYFGPGTRLTVL.